The sample holds a few counts of the clone carrying this TCR beta chain. What it binds is unknown. These data come from a study of beta chain features in type 1 diabetes. Whole-study results and caveats: Within patients, naive, central memory and Treg TCRB repertoires seemed more similar than within healthy donors. A definitive answer on HLA type influencing TCRB rearrangement was not reached here. Moderate but significant shortening of TCRB CDR3s was recorded in all four CD4+ subsets from Type 1 diabetes patients. VDJ junctions in type 1 diabetes patients carried more deletions and fewer insertions.

A CD45RO/CCR7/CD25/CD127/CD95/CD27 panel sorted naive, central memory, regulatory and stem cell-like memory CD4+ cells. Germline-derived CDR1 and CDR2 are SGHRS and YFSETQ. Trimming cost V 7 bases and J 0 bases, with 11 bases left between them. The CDR3 totals 15 residues. Reverse transcribing all isolated RNA meant expressed TCRB transcripts were sequenced. The repertoire was sequenced with immunoSEQ multiplex PCR; TCRdb's copy has only in-frame clones and lacks some. The repertoire holds over 600,000 clones, with 9.5% to 15% as singletons. The genes are TRBV5-1 and TRBJ2-6; D is unclear. Sequencing was done on a sample of naive CD4+ T cells from blood. This sequence was found in a man aged 30 to 39 with type 1 diabetes. CDR3 amino acids: CASLVGDSGANVLTF. Written as DNA, the CDR3 is TGCGCCAGCTTAGTGGGTGACTCTGGGGCCAACGTCCTGACTTTC. The full variable domain, rest sourced from reference TRBV5-1 and TRBJ2-6, is KAGVTQTPRYLIKTRGQQVTLSCSPISGHRSVSWYQQTPGQGLQFLFEYFSETQRNKGNFPGRFSGRQFSNSRSEMNVSTLELGDSALYLCASLVGDSGANVLTFGAGSRLTVL.